This T cell receptor beta chain was observed in a study of blood T cell repertoires in COVID-19. On the study more broadly: PBMCs, B-cell-depleted T cells, or T cells were the source of the cDNA or gDNA that made up the material.

The germline CDR1 and CDR2 sequences are KGHDR and SFDVKD. The V end was cut by 4 bases, the J end by 7 bases, with 9 bases between. There are 12 residues in the CDR3. Per the original methods: Reference gene primer amplification in the assay estimated nucleated cell counts. TCRdb keeps only in-frame clones here, not all; method: immunoSEQ multiplex PCR. Clonal size and the V and J genes are those of that table, whereas D and trimming came from the DNA. The sample lists 270,000 or so clones; about 91% were seen once. This sequence was found in a woman between 40 and 55 years old who had recovered from COVID-19. Sequencing was carried out using peripheral blood. The chain links TRBV24-1 to TRBJ1-1; D not resolved. Written as DNA, the CDR3 is TGTGCCACCAGTGACCTCCAGAATGAAGCTTTCTTT. Encoded protein: CATSDLQNEAFF.